This T cell receptor beta chain stems from a study of T cell changes during pregnancy in multiple sclerosis. Only in-frame clones appear in the TCRdb table, and some are missing; sequencing was by immunoSEQ multiplex PCR. The sample shows roughly 75,000 clones, 80% to 95% of them seen only once. The J segment lost 0 bases and the V segment lost 4 bases, leaving 20 bases of the junction unmatched. Germline-derived CDR1 and CDR2 are LGHNA and YNFKEQ. This CDR3 contains 21 residues. Material: peripheral blood, obtained in the third trimester of pregnancy. This chain uses TRBV4-2 with TRBJ2-1; 8 positions match TRBD2. The sequence derives from a female donor in good health, enrolled as a control in a pregnancy study. The CDR3: CASSPTGGGPAATSSYNEQFF. CDR3 coding DNA: TGTGCCAGCAGCCCCACCGGCGGGGGGCCTGCGGCTACCAGCTCCTACAATGAGCAGTTCTTC.